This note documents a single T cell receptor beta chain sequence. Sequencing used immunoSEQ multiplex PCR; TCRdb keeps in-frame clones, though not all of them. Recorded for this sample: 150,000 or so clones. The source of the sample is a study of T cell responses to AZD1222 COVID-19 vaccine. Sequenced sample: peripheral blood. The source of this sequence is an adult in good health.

In nucleotides, the CDR3 is TGTGCCAGCAGCTTAGTAGGAGGATCAAACACTGAAGCTTTCTTT. Amino acids: CASSLVGGSNTEAFF. The V and J genes are TRBV11-3 and TRBJ1-1; no firm D call. Germline V gene sequence: CDR1 SGHNT, CDR2 YENEEA. This CDR3 is 15 amino acids long. V shed 1 base and J shed 2 bases, with 11 bases lying between them.